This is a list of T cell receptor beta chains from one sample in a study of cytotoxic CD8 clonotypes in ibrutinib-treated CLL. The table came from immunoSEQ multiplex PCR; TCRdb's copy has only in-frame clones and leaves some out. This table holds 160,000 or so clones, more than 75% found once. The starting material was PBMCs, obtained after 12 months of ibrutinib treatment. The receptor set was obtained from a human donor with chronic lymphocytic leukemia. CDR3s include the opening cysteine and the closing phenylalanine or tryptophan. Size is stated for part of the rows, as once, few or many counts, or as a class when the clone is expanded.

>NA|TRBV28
CASRDSGTGGNTIYF
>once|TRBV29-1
CSVANTVTSTDTQYF
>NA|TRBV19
CASSAAGFYEQYF
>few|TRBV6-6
CASSYPAQGGNYGYTF
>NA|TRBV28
CASSFIDRGRMNQPQHF
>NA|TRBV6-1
CAISYRELPIYEQYF
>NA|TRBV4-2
CASSQPTGKLVNEQFF
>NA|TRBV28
CASSLGQLSSYEQYF
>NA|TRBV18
CASSPGQFTRETQYF
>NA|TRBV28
CASSTPKGLQETQYF
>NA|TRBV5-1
CASSLQASTDTQYF
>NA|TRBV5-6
CASSLYGLAAGELFF
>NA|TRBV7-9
CASSLGASTGEKGYTF
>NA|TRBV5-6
CASSWGVVQETQYF
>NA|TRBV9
CASSVALGDRVQETQYF
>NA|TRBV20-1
CSASRSYEQYF
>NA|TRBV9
CASSGNSGNTIYF
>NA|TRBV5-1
CASSPSLAGASYEQYF
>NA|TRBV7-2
CASSLVGQETQYF
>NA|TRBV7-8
CASSLFEKLFF
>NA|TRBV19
CASSMGTPYTF
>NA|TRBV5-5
CASSLRLAGTDTQYF
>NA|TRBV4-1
CASSQDPRPGGRQQYF
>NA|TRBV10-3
CAISEPRNEKLFF
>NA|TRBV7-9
CASSLAGPSTDTQYF
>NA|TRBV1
CTSSQDRLRSLLDEQFF
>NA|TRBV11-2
CASSRGGTRMEAFF
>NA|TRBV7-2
CASSPGGLGPYEQYF
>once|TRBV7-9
CASSTGQRGTEAFF
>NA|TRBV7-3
CASSPRAGVGKVGYTF
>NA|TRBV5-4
CASSLDQSNGDTQYF
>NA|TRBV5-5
CATQGQLNSPLHF
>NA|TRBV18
CASSLPGGTSRYEQYF
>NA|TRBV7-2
CASSRSTGARDTQYF
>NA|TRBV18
CASSPLGRGYEQYF
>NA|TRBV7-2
CASHANTEAFF
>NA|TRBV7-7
CASSPAITGQGFNEQFF
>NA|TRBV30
CAAASNVLTF
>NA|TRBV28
CASSSPTGIRYSPLHF
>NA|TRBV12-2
CASRLPHDRGSNQPQHF
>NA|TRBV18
CASSPGYSSDTQYF
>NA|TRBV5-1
CASSLVSRRANTGELFF